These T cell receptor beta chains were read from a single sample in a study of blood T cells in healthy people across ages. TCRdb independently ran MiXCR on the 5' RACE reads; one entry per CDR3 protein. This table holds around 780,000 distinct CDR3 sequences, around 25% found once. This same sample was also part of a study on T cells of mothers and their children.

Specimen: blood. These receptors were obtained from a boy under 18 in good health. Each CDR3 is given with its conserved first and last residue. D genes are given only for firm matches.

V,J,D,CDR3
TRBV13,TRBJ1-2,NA,CASSLGRTVYGYTF
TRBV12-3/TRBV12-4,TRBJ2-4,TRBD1,CASSFTGENIQYF
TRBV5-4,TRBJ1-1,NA,CASSLLAEGSTEAFF
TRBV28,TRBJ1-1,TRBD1,CASIRGLEAFF
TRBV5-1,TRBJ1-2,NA,CAPRTPEDGYTF
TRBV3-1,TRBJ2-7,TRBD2,CASSGAGLAGLPYEQYF
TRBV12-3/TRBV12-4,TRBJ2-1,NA,CASRSGGNYNEQFF
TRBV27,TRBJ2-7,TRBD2,CASTLRRGGRYTYEQYF
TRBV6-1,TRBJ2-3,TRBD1,CASPGTGGSLTDTQYF
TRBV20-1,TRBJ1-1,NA,CSATDRWNTEAFF
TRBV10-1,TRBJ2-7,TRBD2,CASSAQDRGGTYEQYF
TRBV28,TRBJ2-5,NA,CASSSRAKETQYF
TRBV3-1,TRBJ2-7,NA,CASSKLVGYEQYF
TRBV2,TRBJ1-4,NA,CASSVDGREITTNEKLFF
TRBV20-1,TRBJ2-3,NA,CSAQLHRDSQYF
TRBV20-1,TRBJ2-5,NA,CSARTPGETQYF
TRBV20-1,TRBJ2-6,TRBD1,CSASQQGQNSGANVLTF
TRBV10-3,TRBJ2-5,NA,CAISESGSPGETQYF
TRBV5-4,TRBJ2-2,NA,CASSSGMNTGELFF
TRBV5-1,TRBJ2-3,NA,CASSLQVPSTDTQYF
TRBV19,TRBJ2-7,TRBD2,CASMPGSGGEQYF
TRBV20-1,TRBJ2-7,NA,CSATRPDEQYF
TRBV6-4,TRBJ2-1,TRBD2,CASSDNQRGGRNEQFF
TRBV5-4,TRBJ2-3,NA,CASRPDFSSTDTQYF
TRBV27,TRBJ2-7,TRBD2,CASSFASGGLYEQYF
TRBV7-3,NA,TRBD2,CASSLGASGVDEQFF
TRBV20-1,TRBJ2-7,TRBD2,CSASLLAGGSYEQYF
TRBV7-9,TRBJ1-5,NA,CASSLQGIGNQPQHF
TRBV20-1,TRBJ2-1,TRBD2,CSARKLAGGLNEQFF
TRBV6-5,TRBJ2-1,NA,CASSYLRGGWFYNEQFF
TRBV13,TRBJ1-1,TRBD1,CASSFDRGIRAFF
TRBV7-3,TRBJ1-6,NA,CASSFRSTNSPLHF
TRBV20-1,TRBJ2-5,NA,CSASQIQETQYF
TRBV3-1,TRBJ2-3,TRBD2,CASSRGERGRGTDTQYF
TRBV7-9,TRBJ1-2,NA,CASSLDRNGYTF
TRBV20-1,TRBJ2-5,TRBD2,CSARGRGGGQETQYF
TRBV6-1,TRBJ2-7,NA,CASSEAPGWEQYF
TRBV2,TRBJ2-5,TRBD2,CASSAGTSRGWETQYF
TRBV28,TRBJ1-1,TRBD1,CASSFSGTGGLGAFF
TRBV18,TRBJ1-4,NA,CASSPLGEATNEKLFF
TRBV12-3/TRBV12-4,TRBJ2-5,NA,CASSLPQGAETQYF
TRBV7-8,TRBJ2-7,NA,CASSFVGSYEQYF
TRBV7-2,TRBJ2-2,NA,CASSELDRSGELFF
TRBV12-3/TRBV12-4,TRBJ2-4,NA,CASSPPGRVPKNIQYF
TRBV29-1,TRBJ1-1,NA,CSVERPRNTEAFF